The clone carrying this T cell receptor beta chain was recorded a few times. Its specificity is unknown. These data are taken from a study of T-cell memory formation after mild COVID-19. The CDR3 contains 17 residues. In germline, CDR1 is SEHNR, CDR2 FQNEAQ (reference sequence). V was clipped by 6 bases and J by 2 bases, with 20 bases between them. TCRdb processed the 5' RACE reads anew with MiXCR; each CDR3 protein has one entry. The sample consists of hundreds of thousands of distinct CDR3 sequences, roughly 15% of them appearing once. Study results and caveats: Clonal second-wave expansions that peaked on day 37 had unconfirmed SARS-CoV-2 specificity. Contracting CD4+ clones lay largely in CM and EM, with CD8+ ones residing in EMRA.

This clonotype originated in a man in his late teens or twenties who had mild COVID-19 (a few samples of this study predate the infection). Cell type and time point are not known. Material: PBMCs or a T cell subset sorted from them (not recorded which). The chain recombines TRBV7-9 with TRBJ2-1; D is perhaps TRBD1 or TRBD2 (5 bases each). Here the CDR3 reads CASRRRGTADTYNEQFF. DNA of the CDR3: TGTGCCAGCAGGCGAAGGGGTACAGCGGACACCTACAATGAGCAGTTCTTC.